The rows below give T cell receptor beta chains drawn from one sample of a study of T cell responses to AZD1222 COVID-19 vaccine. Profiled with immunoSEQ multiplex PCR; TCRdb holds only in-frame clones, not every one. The data show roughly 150,000 clones, over 80% seen once. The sample was peripheral blood, taken 28 days after the second AZD1222 dose. These receptors were taken from an adult who received the AZD1222 COVID-19 vaccine. Each CDR3 is given with its conserved first and last residue. D genes are given only for firm matches. The size field is filled for only some rows; it gives once, few, many or a size class.

CDR3nt: TGCAGCGTCGTCCCGGGACGGGAGAACACTGAAGCTTTCTTT; CDR3aa: CSVVPGRENTEAFF; abundance: -; v_gene: TRBV29-1; j_gene: TRBJ1-1; d_gene: -
CDR3nt: TGTGCCAGCAGTTCTGACTTTGAAAACGAGCAGTACTTC; CDR3aa: CASSSDFENEQYF; abundance: -; v_gene: TRBV27; j_gene: TRBJ2-7; d_gene: -
CDR3nt: TGTGCCAGCAGCCCCGGGACTCCCTACGAGCAGTACTTC; CDR3aa: CASSPGTPYEQYF; abundance: -; v_gene: TRBV7-8; j_gene: TRBJ2-7; d_gene: -
CDR3nt: TGTGCCAGCAGTTTAAGTCCGGGGGCGAGTGAGAGCACTGAAGCTTTCTTT; CDR3aa: CASSLSPGASESTEAFF; abundance: -; v_gene: TRBV28; j_gene: TRBJ1-1; d_gene: -
CDR3nt: TGTGCCAGCAGGGCGGAGAGTTCACCCCTCCACTTT; CDR3aa: CASRAESSPLHF; abundance: once; v_gene: TRBV27; j_gene: TRBJ1-6; d_gene: -
CDR3nt: TGTGCCAGCCGGAACAGGGGGCAGTCAGCTAACTATGGCTACACCTTC; CDR3aa: CASRNRGQSANYGYTF; abundance: -; v_gene: TRBV19; j_gene: TRBJ1-2; d_gene: TRBD1
CDR3nt: TGCAGCGCTCAGGGACAGGGAGAATCCGGGGAGCTGTTTTTT; CDR3aa: CSAQGQGESGELFF; abundance: -; v_gene: TRBV29-1; j_gene: TRBJ2-2; d_gene: TRBD1
CDR3nt: TGCGCCAGCAGTGAGTCTAAGAACACTGAAGCTTTCTTT; CDR3aa: CASSESKNTEAFF; abundance: few; v_gene: TRBV10-2; j_gene: TRBJ1-1; d_gene: -
CDR3nt: TGTGCCAGCAGCCCCGGGACAGGGGTCTACGAGCAGTACTTC; CDR3aa: CASSPGTGVYEQYF; abundance: -; v_gene: TRBV9; j_gene: TRBJ2-7; d_gene: TRBD1
CDR3nt: TGCGCCAGCAGCAGGGCGCGGGAGTCTCACACCGGGGAGCTGTTTTTT; CDR3aa: CASSRARESHTGELFF; abundance: -; v_gene: TRBV5-1; j_gene: TRBJ2-2; d_gene: TRBD2
CDR3nt: TGTGCCAGCAGTTTGCCGCCCGGGGGGGTGGGCACTGAAGCTTTCTTT; CDR3aa: CASSLPPGGVGTEAFF; abundance: -; v_gene: TRBV28; j_gene: TRBJ1-1; d_gene: -
CDR3nt: TGTGCCACCAGCAGAGATAGGAGGGGATTGACGCATTTT; CDR3aa: CATSRDRRGLTHF; abundance: -; v_gene: TRBV15; j_gene: TRBJ1-5; d_gene: -
CDR3nt: TGCGCCAGCAGCTTGCGTGGGGAGCATGAGCAGTTCTTC; CDR3aa: CASSLRGEHEQFF; abundance: -; v_gene: TRBV5-1; j_gene: TRBJ2-1; d_gene: -
CDR3nt: TGTGCCAGCAGTGCTCCAACAGGGTCCTCCTACGAGCAGTACTTC; CDR3aa: CASSAPTGSSYEQYF; abundance: -; v_gene: TRBV28; j_gene: TRBJ2-7; d_gene: -
CDR3nt: TGTGCCAGCAGAGAGGGGGCACAGGAGACCCAGTACTTC; CDR3aa: CASREGAQETQYF; abundance: -; v_gene: TRBV6-6; j_gene: TRBJ2-5; d_gene: TRBD1
CDR3nt: TGTGCCAGCAGCTTGGGTACCAGCACCGGGGAGCTGTTTTTT; CDR3aa: CASSLGTSTGELFF; abundance: -; v_gene: TRBV5-4; j_gene: TRBJ2-2; d_gene: -
CDR3nt: TGTGCCAGCGGCCAAACAGGCTACGAGCAGTACTTC; CDR3aa: CASGQTGYEQYF; abundance: -; v_gene: TRBV28; j_gene: TRBJ2-7; d_gene: -
CDR3nt: TGTGCCAGTAAACGGGAATCCAGGGGCTCCTACGAGCAGTACTTC; CDR3aa: CASKRESRGSYEQYF; abundance: -; v_gene: TRBV19; j_gene: TRBJ2-7; d_gene: -
CDR3nt: TGCGCCAGCAGCGAAGGACAGGTCCAAGAGACCCAGTACTTC; CDR3aa: CASSEGQVQETQYF; abundance: -; v_gene: TRBV5-1; j_gene: TRBJ2-5; d_gene: TRBD1
CDR3nt: TGTGCCAGCAGCGTAGCTAGCGGCCCCCTGTCGGGGACCCAGTACTTC; CDR3aa: CASSVASGPLSGTQYF; abundance: -; v_gene: TRBV9; j_gene: TRBJ2-5; d_gene: TRBD2
CDR3nt: TGTGCCATCACAGAGAGACCAAATAATTCACCCCTCCACTTT; CDR3aa: CAITERPNNSPLHF; abundance: -; v_gene: TRBV10-3; j_gene: TRBJ1-6; d_gene: -
CDR3nt: TGTGCCAGCAGCTTTTGGGGGAACACTGAAGCTTTCTTT; CDR3aa: CASSFWGNTEAFF; abundance: -; v_gene: TRBV5-5; j_gene: TRBJ1-1; d_gene: -
CDR3nt: TGTGCCAGCAGCGCACCGGGACGGCATAATGAAAAACTGTTTTTT; CDR3aa: CASSAPGRHNEKLFF; abundance: -; v_gene: TRBV9; j_gene: TRBJ1-4; d_gene: -
CDR3nt: TGTGCCAGCAGCCAGACAGGGCAGTCCTACGAGCAGTACTTC; CDR3aa: CASSQTGQSYEQYF; abundance: -; v_gene: TRBV6-5; j_gene: TRBJ2-7; d_gene: TRBD1
CDR3nt: TGTGCCACCAGCAGAGATTCGGCCGCGGGGTCACCCCTCCACTTT; CDR3aa: CATSRDSAAGSPLHF; abundance: few; v_gene: TRBV15; j_gene: TRBJ1-6; d_gene: -
CDR3nt: TGTGCCAGCAGCGGGGGCTACGAGCAGTACTTC; CDR3aa: CASSGGYEQYF; abundance: -; v_gene: TRBV6-5; j_gene: TRBJ2-7; d_gene: -
CDR3nt: TGTGCCAGCAGCTTAGGTTTATCGGATACGCAGTATTTT; CDR3aa: CASSLGLSDTQYF; abundance: -; v_gene: TRBV7-9; j_gene: TRBJ2-3; d_gene: -
CDR3nt: TGTGCCAGCAGCCGGTCCCAAGGGAAAGGTTCACCCCTCCACTTT; CDR3aa: CASSRSQGKGSPLHF; abundance: -; v_gene: TRBV6-5; j_gene: TRBJ1-6; d_gene: -
CDR3nt: TGTGCCAGCAGCCCCCAGGCCAACTATGGCTACACCTTC; CDR3aa: CASSPQANYGYTF; abundance: -; v_gene: TRBV7-3; j_gene: TRBJ1-2; d_gene: -
CDR3nt: TGTGCCAGCAGTGAAGGGGTTGTCAATCAGCCCCAGCATTTT; CDR3aa: CASSEGVVNQPQHF; abundance: -; v_gene: TRBV6-1; j_gene: TRBJ1-5; d_gene: -
CDR3nt: TGTGCCAGCAGCCAAGTGAGCACCGGGGAGCTGTTTTTT; CDR3aa: CASSQVSTGELFF; abundance: -; v_gene: TRBV3-1/TRBV3-2; j_gene: TRBJ2-2; d_gene: -
CDR3nt: TGTGCCAGCAGCCGAGGAGGCCTCCCCTGGGATGAGCAGTTCTTC; CDR3aa: CASSRGGLPWDEQFF; abundance: -; v_gene: TRBV11-3; j_gene: TRBJ2-1; d_gene: -
CDR3nt: TGTGCCAGCAGCCCTTCGAAGGGAGTCACGACCTACAATGAGCAGTTCTTC; CDR3aa: CASSPSKGVTTYNEQFF; abundance: -; v_gene: TRBV7-9; j_gene: TRBJ2-1; d_gene: -
CDR3nt: TGTGCCAGCAGGTTAGACACTATGAACACTGAAGCTTTCTTT; CDR3aa: CASRLDTMNTEAFF; abundance: once; v_gene: TRBV5-4; j_gene: TRBJ1-1; d_gene: -
CDR3nt: TGTGCCAGCAGCTTAGGTTGGACAGGGACTTACAATGAGCAGTTCTTC; CDR3aa: CASSLGWTGTYNEQFF; abundance: -; v_gene: TRBV7-3; j_gene: TRBJ2-1; d_gene: TRBD1
CDR3nt: TGTGCCATCAGGGAGGGGACAGAGGGGAACACTGAAGCTTTCTTT; CDR3aa: CAIREGTEGNTEAFF; abundance: once; v_gene: TRBV10-3; j_gene: TRBJ1-1; d_gene: TRBD1
CDR3nt: TGTGCCTGGAGCCTCGACAGGGCCTACGAGCAGTACTTC; CDR3aa: CAWSLDRAYEQYF; abundance: -; v_gene: TRBV30; j_gene: TRBJ2-7; d_gene: TRBD1
CDR3nt: TGTGCCACCTCGACAGGGGCCGGATACTATGGCTACACCTTC; CDR3aa: CATSTGAGYYGYTF; abundance: -; v_gene: TRBV28; j_gene: TRBJ1-2; d_gene: TRBD1
CDR3nt: TGTGCCAGCAGAAGTTTCCCGGCTAGCGGGAGTGGGGAGACCCAGTACTTC; CDR3aa: CASRSFPASGSGETQYF; abundance: -; v_gene: TRBV11-2; j_gene: TRBJ2-5; d_gene: TRBD2
CDR3nt: TGCGCCAGCAGTCACAACGGACAGGGCTGCGCGAACACCGGGGAGCTGTTTTTT; CDR3aa: CASSHNGQGCANTGELFF; abundance: -; v_gene: TRBV23-1; j_gene: TRBJ2-2; d_gene: TRBD1
CDR3nt: TGTGTCAGCAGCTTACAGTCCGGAACCTCCTACGAGCAGTACTTC; CDR3aa: CVSSLQSGTSYEQYF; abundance: -; v_gene: TRBV7-2; j_gene: TRBJ2-7; d_gene: -
CDR3nt: TGTGCCAGCAGCTTGGGGGGAGCGAGCTCCTACAATGAGCAGTTCTTC; CDR3aa: CASSLGGASSYNEQFF; abundance: -; v_gene: TRBV7-2; j_gene: TRBJ2-1; d_gene: -
CDR3nt: TGTGCCAGTACGTTAACGGGGCGGCTTGAAGCTTTCTTT; CDR3aa: CASTLTGRLEAFF; abundance: -; v_gene: TRBV19; j_gene: TRBJ1-1; d_gene: -
CDR3nt: TGTGCCAGCAGCTTAGGACAAACAGATACGCAGTATTTT; CDR3aa: CASSLGQTDTQYF; abundance: -; v_gene: TRBV7-6; j_gene: TRBJ2-3; d_gene: -
CDR3nt: TGTGCCAGCAGCCGCGGGACTAGCGGTTCCTACGAGCAGTACTTC; CDR3aa: CASSRGTSGSYEQYF; abundance: -; v_gene: TRBV28; j_gene: TRBJ2-7; d_gene: TRBD2
CDR3nt: TGCAGCGTCTCCTCGCGCGGACGCGAAAATAACTATGGCTACACCTTC; CDR3aa: CSVSSRGRENNYGYTF; abundance: -; v_gene: TRBV29-1; j_gene: TRBJ1-2; d_gene: -
CDR3nt: TGTGCCAGCACCTCCGGGACCCTCTCCGGGGAGCTGTTTTTT; CDR3aa: CASTSGTLSGELFF; abundance: -; v_gene: TRBV18; j_gene: TRBJ2-2; d_gene: -
CDR3nt: TGTGCCCTATCTGGCCTAGCTAGCAACACCGGGGAGCTGTTTTTT; CDR3aa: CALSGLASNTGELFF; abundance: -; v_gene: TRBV6-5; j_gene: TRBJ2-2; d_gene: -
CDR3nt: TGCAGCGGAAAGACAGAGAACTATGGCTACACCTTC; CDR3aa: CSGKTENYGYTF; abundance: few; v_gene: TRBV29-1; j_gene: TRBJ1-2; d_gene: -
CDR3nt: TGTGCCAGCAGTTGGGGTGGCGCAGATACGCAGTATTTT; CDR3aa: CASSWGGADTQYF; abundance: -; v_gene: TRBV27; j_gene: TRBJ2-3; d_gene: -
CDR3nt: TGTGCCAGCTCACCGGGACAGTCGACCTACGAGCAGTACTTC; CDR3aa: CASSPGQSTYEQYF; abundance: -; v_gene: TRBV18; j_gene: TRBJ2-7; d_gene: TRBD1
CDR3nt: TGCGCCACTCAGCCCGGGGACACCGGGGAGCTGTTTTTT; CDR3aa: CATQPGDTGELFF; abundance: -; v_gene: TRBV10-1; j_gene: TRBJ2-2; d_gene: -
CDR3nt: TGTGCCAGCAGCACAATGGGGGGATCACCCCTCCACTTT; CDR3aa: CASSTMGGSPLHF; abundance: -; v_gene: TRBV3-1/TRBV3-2; j_gene: TRBJ1-6; d_gene: -
CDR3nt: TGTGCCAGCAGCCGAGGGACACCGAACACTGAAGCTTTCTTT; CDR3aa: CASSRGTPNTEAFF; abundance: -; v_gene: TRBV7-8; j_gene: TRBJ1-1; d_gene: -
CDR3nt: TGTGCCAGCAGCTCCCTGGGGGGGGGCACCTACGAGCAGTACTTC; CDR3aa: CASSSLGGGTYEQYF; abundance: -; v_gene: TRBV5-5; j_gene: TRBJ2-7; d_gene: -
CDR3nt: TGTGCCAGCAGCCAAACGCGGTCTTTAGCTTTCTTT; CDR3aa: CASSQTRSLAFF; abundance: -; v_gene: TRBV3-1/TRBV3-2; j_gene: TRBJ1-1; d_gene: -
CDR3nt: TGTGCCAGCAGTTTATCGGACAGACAGAATTCACCCCTCCACTTT; CDR3aa: CASSLSDRQNSPLHF; abundance: -; v_gene: TRBV28; j_gene: TRBJ1-6; d_gene: -
CDR3nt: TGCGCCAGCCGGAGGAAAACCCTCCACTTT; CDR3aa: CASRRKTLHF; abundance: -; v_gene: TRBV10-1; j_gene: TRBJ1-6; d_gene: -
CDR3nt: TGTGCCAGCAGCTACTCATCCTCTGGAAACACCATATATTTT; CDR3aa: CASSYSSSGNTIYF; abundance: -; v_gene: TRBV7-2; j_gene: TRBJ1-3; d_gene: -
CDR3nt: TGCGCCAGCAGCCAACCGGGACTAGCGGGAGGGAAGACCCAGTACTTC; CDR3aa: CASSQPGLAGGKTQYF; abundance: -; v_gene: TRBV4-1; j_gene: TRBJ2-5; d_gene: TRBD2